The clone carrying this T cell receptor (beta chain) was counted between two and nine times. As yet, its antigen is unknown. RNA transcripts gave rise to amplified TCR beta CDR3 regions. HTBI primers were employed in a first-round RT-PCR of the TCR CDR3. TCRdb processed the multiplex PCR reads anew with MiXCR; each CDR3 protein has one entry. The sample yields about 420,000 distinct CDR3 sequences, around a sixth seen once. This specimen belongs to a study of T cells in Graves' hyperthyroidism and ophthalmopathy. Regarding the study as a whole: In the analysis, a 13 V-J model separated ophthalmopathy from stable hyperthyroidism. Model-based prediction identified ophthalmopathy a median 6.5 months prior to its onset.

This clonotype originated in a woman aged 18 to 35 with Graves' hyperthyroidism. Sequenced material: blood.

CDR3 nucleotides: TGTGCCAGTAGTATACCCGGCCCGAACACTGAAGCTTTCTTT. Translating it yields CASSIPGPNTEAFF. This chain links TRBV19 with TRBJ1-1, with unresolved D. V lost 2 bases and J 1 base, leaving 8 bases between the germline ends. This CDR3 contains 14 residues. Germline CDR1 LNHDA, CDR2 SQIVND (reference sequence).